A single T cell receptor (beta chain) is shown here with its context. Its antigen remains unidentified. Every sample yielded at least 6.5 million isolated PBMCs. The data originate from a study of blood T cells in healthy people across ages. The study's findings and limits: Older age coincided with a roughly linear decline in TCR beta diversity per million T cells.

The authors ran a second PCR of roughly 6 to 12 cycles using a sample-barcoded 5' primer and a J-beta primer mix. TCRdb ran MiXCR on the 5' RACE reads and lists one entry per CDR3 protein. The top ten hold 20% to 25% of the sample, which has 1.5 million to 2 million distinct CDR3 sequences, about 39% seen once. This CDR3 is built from 17 residues. V was shortened by 2 bases and J by 0 bases, with 17 bases between the two germline ends. The germline gives CDR1 SGHVS, CDR2 FQNEAQ. This receptor was identified in a human donor in good health. The sequencing input was blood. J is TRBJ2-7 and V is TRBV7-8, with D unclear. The CDR3 coding sequence is TGTGCCAGCAGCTTACGATACCTTGACGGGCCCTCCTACGAGCAGTACTTC. Translated, it gives CASSLRYLDGPSYEQYF.